The 31 T cell receptor beta chains below all came from one sample that was sequenced in a study of human T cells and chemical hapten exposure. Time point here: patch test 1, 2 weeks after DPC sensitization. Treatment: therapeutic diphenylcyclopropenone sensitization with weekly scalp DPC. TCRdb reanalysed the RACE reads using MiXCR and keeps one entry per CDR3 protein. The data contain approximately 74,000 distinct CDR3 sequences, around 30% of them singletons. The sequencing here drew on whole blood, taken in connection with sensitization to the hapten diphenylcyclopropenone (DPC). All receptors derive from a man in his forties or fifties with alopecia areata. Some clones in this sample may be carry-over from other donors' samples.

This clonotype showed up just a few times. CDR3 sequence reads: CASSSGAGGNGYTF. In DNA, the CDR3 is TGTGCCAGCTCATCTGGGGCAGGGGGAAATGGCTACACCTTC. The chain recombines TRBV18 with TRBJ1-2; 7 bases are a match to TRBD1. This CDR3 region has 14 residues. With V trimmed by 5 bases and J by 6 bases, 9 bases remained unmatched. Germline-derived CDR1 and CDR2 are KGHSH and LQKENI.

This clonotype was counted only a few times. The chain employs TRBV6-5 and TRBJ2-7, with a tentative D call TRBD2 (5 bases). V lost 0 bases and J 3 bases, leaving 9 bases between the germline ends. Germline CDR1 reads MNHEY; CDR2 reads SVGAGI. There are 14 residues in the CDR3. This CDR3 reads CASSYSPGFYEQYF. The CDR3 region has the DNA TGTGCCAGCAGTTACTCCCCGGGGTTCTACGAGCAGTACTTC.

The chain recombines TRBV6-5 with TRBJ2-1, with TRBD2 matching 7 bases. Germline CDR1 reads MNHEY; CDR2 reads SVGAGI. This CDR3 comprises 13 residues. The V and J ends lost 4 bases and 8 bases, in that order; junction bases with no gene match: 5. The chain's CDR3 is CASSLGGRYEQFF. The CDR3 DNA follows: TGTGCCAGCAGTTTAGGCGGGAGATATGAGCAGTTCTTC.

The chain uses TRBV5-1 and TRBJ2-5; D call uncertain. V lost 4 bases and J lost 5, with 15 bases in between. This CDR3 has 14 amino acids. Germline V gene data show CDR1 as SGHRS and CDR2 as YFSETQ. The DNA for the CDR3 is TGCGCCAGCAGCCCCTTGACGGTCAGGGAGACCCAGTACTTC. It encodes CASSPLTVRETQYF.

This clonotype was counted only a few times. The chain combines TRBV28 with TRBJ2-3, with a tentative D call TRBD1 (6 bases). Trimming removed 6 bases from V and 7 bases from J, with 11 bases in between. Germline CDR1 reads MDHEN; CDR2 reads SYDVKM. The CDR3 consists of 12 residues. The DNA of the CDR3 is TGTGCCAGCAGGAGTACAGGGTATACGCAGTATTTT. Its translation: CASRSTGYTQYF. Full variable domain (missing parts from reference TRBV28 and TRBJ2-3): DVKVTQSSRYLVKRTGEKVFLECVQDMDHENMFWYRQDPGLGLRLIYFSYDVKMKEKGDIPEGYSVSREKKERFSLILESASTNQTSMYLCASRSTGYTQYFGPGTRLTVL.

Here the CDR3 reads CASSFRASNPNYGYTF. CDR3 sequence (DNA): TGTGCCAGCAGCTTCAGGGCTTCTAACCCAAACTATGGCTACACCTTC. The genes are TRBV7-8 and TRBJ1-2; a possible D gene is TRBD1 (5 bases). Germline-derived CDR1 and CDR2 are SGHVS and FQNEAQ. The V and J ends lost 3 bases and 2 bases respectively, with 16 bases between them. CDR3 size: 16 residues.

V usage is TRBV10-3 and J usage is TRBJ2-2; no reliable D call. The germline V and J ends were trimmed by 10 bases and 1 base, with 13 bases remaining between them. Germline V gene lookup returns CDR1 ENHRY and CDR2 SYGVKD. This CDR3 spans 14 amino acids. This chain's CDR3 is CATHFSGNTGELFF. The CDR3 DNA is TGTGCCACCCATTTTAGTGGGAACACCGGGGAGCTGTTTTTT.

This clonotype turned up a few times. The chain uses TRBV28 and TRBJ2-3, with 8 bases identical to TRBD2. Germline V gene lookup returns CDR1 MDHEN and CDR2 SYDVKM. The V and J ends lost 5 bases and 4 bases, in that order; junction bases with no gene match: 5. CDR3 size: 14 residues. DNA of the CDR3: TGTGCCAGCAGTCCGGGGGGGGCCGCAGATACGCAGTATTTT. This gives the protein CASSPGGAADTQYF. The full variable domain, in which reference TRBV28 and TRBJ2-3 provide the parts outside the CDR3, is DVKVTQSSRYLVKRTGEKVFLECVQDMDHENMFWYRQDPGLGLRLIYFSYDVKMKEKGDIPEGYSVSREKKERFSLILESASTNQTSMYLCASSPGGAADTQYFGPGTRLTVL.

The CDR3 DNA is TGTGCCAGCAGTTTAGGACAGGGGCCCTCCGGCATATATTTT. Translated: CASSLGQGPSGIYF. V usage is TRBV12-3 or TRBV12-4 and J usage is TRBJ1-3; 8 positions match TRBD1. The CDR3 loop spans 14 amino acids. The trim removed 1 base at V and 12 bases at J, leaving 8 bases unmatched.

The count of this clonotype is one. One end of the junction does not line up with germline, which may come from a read error. In DNA, the CDR3 is TGCGCCAGCAGCCAATCTCCAGGGCGGGCCTCTGGAAACACCGTATATTTT. Its protein is CASSQSPGRASGNTVYF. The chain recombines TRBV4-3 with TRBJ1-3; D might be TRBD1 (5 bases). Germline assignment: CDR1 LGHNA and CDR2 YSLEER. The CDR3 has 17 amino acids.

V gene TRBV20-1 combines with J gene TRBJ2-7, with a weak D call TRBD2 (5 bases). The ends were cut back, 7 bases at V and 0 bases at J, with 19 bases in the middle. CDR3 length: 15 amino acids. Germline CDR1 is DFQATT and CDR2 is SNEGSKA (reference sequence). The CDR3 sequence: CSVSLGLSSSYEQYF. The CDR3 DNA sequence: TGCAGTGTATCCCTAGGACTTTCCAGCTCCTACGAGCAGTACTTC.

CDR3 in amino acids: CASSLGASADEQYF. The DNA of the CDR3 is TGTGCCAGCAGCTTAGGGGCTAGTGCCGACGAGCAGTACTTC. The chain joins TRBV7-2 to TRBJ2-7, with D uncertain. Deletions cut 1 base from V and 5 bases from J, with 12 bases between. The CDR3 totals 14 residues. Germline CDR1 and CDR2: SGHTA and FQGNSA.

The chain links TRBV12-3 or TRBV12-4 to TRBJ2-1, with 14 bases lining up with TRBD2. The trim removed 6 bases at V and 7 bases at J, leaving 5 bases unmatched. This CDR3 has 15 residues. The CDR3 coding sequence is TGTGCCAGCAGGGGGACTAGCGGGAGATCAAATGAGCAGTTCTTC. Amino acids: CASRGTSGRSNEQFF.

This clonotype was detected only a few times. This rearrangement joins TRBV5-1 to TRBJ2-1; TRBD2 matches 9 bases. This CDR3 contains 16 residues. CDR1 and CDR2 from the germline V gene are SGHRS and YFSETQ. J was trimmed by 7 bases and V by 0 bases; bases with no gene match: 8. The DNA of the CDR3 is TGCGCCAGCAGCTTGGGGCTAGCGGGATCCTCAAATGAGCAGTTCTTC. This gives the protein CASSLGLAGSSNEQFF.

This sequence joins TRBV6-2 or TRBV6-3 and TRBJ1-1; D might be TRBD1 (6 bases). Germline V lookup: CDR1 MNHEY, CDR2 SVGEGT. The CDR3 contains 15 residues. V lost 4 bases and J lost 12, with 24 bases in between. CDR3 sequence reads: CASSLAGAGIGRTFF. CDR3 in DNA: TGTGCCAGCAGTTTAGCAGGGGCCGGTATCGGACGCACTTTCTTT.

This clonotype turned up a few times. The J gene is TRBJ2-6, the V gene TRBV6-5; 9 positions match TRBD2. The CDR3 spans 17 residues. Trimming removed 4 bases from V and 4 bases from J; junction bases left unmatched: 8. Germline values: CDR1 MNHEY, CDR2 SVGAGI. CDR3 in DNA: TGTGCCAGCAGTTTAGCGGGAGTTGGGACCGGGGCCAACGTCCTGACTTTC. Protein: CASSLAGVGTGANVLTF.

This chain links TRBV19 with TRBJ2-1; possible D gene TRBD2, 6 bases. The CDR3 consists of 15 residues. Germline V gene data show CDR1 as LNHDA and CDR2 as SQIVND (reference sequence). Between the trimmed V and J ends, which lost 5 bases and 2 bases, there was a span of 13 bases. CDR3 loop: CASSGGLYPYNEQFF. DNA of the CDR3: TGTGCCAGTAGTGGCGGACTATATCCCTACAATGAGCAGTTCTTC.

The chain's CDR3 is CASSLGGLAGPYEQYF. The CDR3 bases are TGTGCCAGCAGCTTAGGGGGACTAGCGGGACCCTACGAGCAGTACTTC. The rearrangement uses TRBV5-4 and TRBJ2-7, with 13 bases matching TRBD2. The CDR3 covers 16 residues. Germline trimming cut 2 bases from V and 2 bases from J; bases unmatched to any gene: 4. In germline, CDR1 is SGHNT, CDR2 YYREEE (reference sequence).

This clonotype was found a few times. The genes are TRBV28 and TRBJ2-5; D might be TRBD2 (6 bases). Trimming removed 4 bases at V and 5 bases at J, with 14 bases between. CDR1 is MDHEN, CDR2 SYDVKM, per germline. This CDR3 spans 14 amino acids. CDR3 sequence: CASSSGPAGETQYF. The CDR3 DNA is TGTGCCAGCAGTTCGGGACCGGCGGGGGAGACCCAGTACTTC.

This clonotype was observed a few times. The chain combines TRBV21-1 with TRBJ2-1; the table's D call, TRBD2, was not checked against the DNA. TRBV21-1 is a pseudogene. The CDR3 runs 19 residues. This chain's CDR3 is CASSLPGTSGLNSYNEQFF. In DNA, the CDR3 is TGTGCCAGCAGCCTACCGGGGACTAGCGGCCTCAACTCCTACAATGAGCAGTTCTTC.

The genes are TRBV7-9 and TRBJ2-1; 8 positions agree with TRBD2. This CDR3 is built from 17 residues. J gave up 4 bases and V 3 bases, and 11 bases lay outside the gene matches. Germline CDR1 and CDR2: SEHNR and FQNEAQ (reference sequence). The CDR3: CASSFLRTSGSYNEQFF. The CDR3 region has the DNA TGTGCCAGCAGCTTCCTCCGCACTAGCGGTTCTTACAATGAGCAGTTCTTC. The full variable domain, its missing parts supplied by reference TRBV7-9 and TRBJ2-1, is DTGVSQNPRHKITKRGQNVTFRCDPISEHNRLYWYRQTLGQGPEFLTYFQNEAQLEKSRLLSDRFSAERPKGSFSTLEIQRTEQGDSAMYLCASSFLRTSGSYNEQFFGPGTRLTVL.

This chain links TRBV12-3 or TRBV12-4 with TRBJ2-2, with D unresolved. Trimming cost V 5 bases and J 1 base, with 14 bases left between them. The CDR3 length is 16 residues. CDR3 sequence: CASSLSGGGNTGELFF. The CDR3 region has the DNA TGTGCCAGCAGTCTCTCGGGCGGCGGGAACACCGGGGAGCTGTTTTTT.

V is TRBV28 and J is TRBJ1-1; no firm D call. The V gene lost 2 bases and the J gene lost 3 bases, with 7 bases spanning the gap. Germline loops: CDR1 MDHEN, CDR2 SYDVKM. The CDR3 contains 13 residues. As DNA, the CDR3 is TGTGCCAGCAGTTTACCACAGCACACTGAAGCTTTCTTT. Translated: CASSLPQHTEAFF.

The chain carries TRBV11-3 and TRBJ2-7; D might be TRBD1 (6 bases). This CDR3 is 13 amino acids long. Germline assignment: CDR1 SGHNT and CDR2 YENEEA. V was cut by 5 bases and J by 7 bases, with 15 bases left in between. CDR3 protein: CASSLRRGSEQYF. The CDR3 region has the DNA TGTGCCAGCAGCCTACGCAGGGGATCGGAGCAGTACTTC.

The chain is built from TRBV4-3 and TRBJ1-6; D remains ambiguous. V was trimmed by 0 bases and J by 8 bases, leaving 14 bases between them. Germline V gene lookup returns CDR1 LGHNA and CDR2 YSLEER. The length of the CDR3 is 16 residues. The CDR3 spells CASSQDRTVGDSPLHF. The CDR3 DNA reads TGCGCCAGCAGCCAAGATAGGACCGTTGGGGATTCACCCCTCCACTTT.

The V and J genes are TRBV7-6 and TRBJ2-7, with 8 bases identical to TRBD2. J was trimmed by 3 bases and V by 0 bases; bases with no gene match: 4. Germline V gene lookup returns CDR1 SGHVS and CDR2 FNYEAQ. The CDR3 extends over 15 amino acids. CDR3: CASSLAVGLDYEQYF. CDR3 nucleotide sequence: TGTGCCAGCAGCTTAGCTGTGGGACTAGACTACGAGCAGTACTTC.

This clonotype has more than one count but fewer than ten. The rearrangement links TRBV6-2 or TRBV6-3 to TRBJ2-1, with 12 bases aligning to TRBD2. Germline V gives CDR1 MNHEY, CDR2 SVGEGT. There are 18 residues in the CDR3. J was trimmed by 8 bases and V by 4 bases; bases with no gene match: 15. The CDR3 loop is CASSLYAGSSGRADEQFF. The CDR3 DNA reads as TGTGCCAGCAGTTTGTACGCGGGGTCTAGCGGGAGGGCCGATGAGCAGTTCTTC.

The CDR3 sequence is CASSFMGGELFF. CDR3 in DNA: TGTGCCAGCAGTTTTATGGGCGGGGAGCTGTTTTTT. V gene TRBV27 combines with J gene TRBJ2-2, with D uncertain. CDR1 MNHEY and CDR2 SMNVEV come from the germline V gene (reference sequence). The V gene lost 3 bases and the J gene lost 7 bases, with 6 bases spanning the gap. This CDR3 has 12 residues.

The chain couples TRBV20-1 to TRBJ1-5; D not resolved. Trimming took off 3 bases at V and 0 bases at J, with 6 bases between the two ends. This CDR3 is built from 13 residues. Germline lookup yields CDR1 DFQATT and CDR2 SNEGSKA (reference sequence). CDR3 in amino acids: CSASTSSNQPQHF. CDR3 DNA: TGCAGTGCTAGCACAAGTAGCAATCAGCCCCAGCATTTT.

This clonotype was counted between two and nine times. V is TRBV4-3 and J is TRBJ2-5; D might be TRBD1 or TRBD2, each matching 5 bases. CDR1 and CDR2 (germline): LGHNA, YSLEER. V was pared by 0 bases and J by 5 bases, with 16 bases between. CDR3 length: 16 amino acids. The CDR3 nucleotides read TGCGCCAGCAGCCAAGATACGGGATACAGGATTGAGACCCAGTACTTC. Amino acid sequence: CASSQDTGYRIETQYF.

The J gene is TRBJ1-4, the V gene TRBV27; no definite D call. The CDR3 has 15 amino acids. Looked up from germline, CDR1 is MNHEY and CDR2 is SMNVEV (reference sequence). The ends were cut back, 0 bases at V and 4 bases at J, with 9 bases in the middle. The CDR3 reads CASSLSAVLNEKLFF. DNA of the CDR3: TGTGCCAGCAGTTTATCGGCGGTACTTAATGAAAAACTGTTTTTT.